This T cell receptor (beta chain) was recovered during a study of blood T cell repertoires in COVID-19. Study-wide background: The origin of the acute and convalescent COVID-19 samples was the United States, Italy and Spain.

Data came from immunoSEQ multiplex PCR; TCRdb stores just in-frame clones and leaves some out. The table has nearly 300,000 clones, just under 90% seen once; the top ten hold 2.9%. This CDR3 has 13 amino acids. Germline V gene lookup returns CDR1 WSHSY and CDR2 SAAADI. Trimming pared 6 bases from V and 1 base from J, leaving 9 bases between. Sequences were obtained from PBMCs or T cells enriched from blood (not recorded which). This chain joins TRBV10-2 and TRBJ1-1, with a possible D match to TRBD1 (5 bases). The receptor's source is a woman aged 45-59 years who had been exposed to COVID-19. The CDR3 bases are TGCGCCAGCAGGCGGGGGACGAACACTGAAGCTTTCTTT. It translates to CASRRGTNTEAFF.